Listed below are T cell receptor beta chains from one sample, sequenced in a study of OX40 agonist ivuxolimab in advanced cancers. Sequencing used immunoSEQ multiplex PCR; TCRdb keeps in-frame clones, though not all of them. The data contain approximately 70,000 clones, under 95% of them singletons. The source material was CD4+ or CD8+ T cells sorted from blood, sampled in a trial of the OX40 agonist ivuxolimab. The receptors stem from an adult with an advanced solid tumor such as melanoma, head and neck, liver or kidney cancer. CDR3s leave out the opening cysteine and the closing phenylalanine or tryptophan. The D gene is left open where the match is weak.

V: TRBV7-9
J: TRBJ2-1
length: 13
D: TRBD1
CDR3: ASSYGQGLFDEQF

V: TRBV27
J: TRBJ2-5
length: 10
D: NA
CDR3: ASSPPGETQY

V: TRBV5-5
J: TRBJ2-1
length: 14
D: NA
CDR3: ASSLLGGGLFNEQF

V: TRBV5-6
J: TRBJ2-2
length: 11
D: NA
CDR3: ASSLMGTGELF

V: TRBV7-9
J: TRBJ2-2
length: 11
D: NA
CDR3: ASSLEEAGELF

V: TRBV14
J: TRBJ2-5
length: 13
D: TRBD2
CDR3: ASSQEEGLAGAQY

V: TRBV9
J: TRBJ2-7
length: 12
D: TRBD1
CDR3: ASSVAQGAYEQY

V: TRBV11-2
J: TRBJ1-1
length: 11
D: NA
CDR3: ASSLRGFTEAF

V: TRBV28
J: TRBJ2-6
length: 14
D: NA
CDR3: ASSLGTGSGANVLT

V: TRBV6-5
J: TRBJ2-1
length: 10
D: TRBD2
CDR3: ASRRAGDEQF

V: TRBV4-2
J: TRBJ2-2
length: 16
D: TRBD2
CDR3: ASSLGGSGGVNTGELF

V: TRBV7-8
J: TRBJ2-2
length: 14
D: NA
CDR3: ASSSHRGGNTGELF

V: TRBV19
J: TRBJ2-7
length: 16
D: TRBD1
CDR3: ASTPRLDRGSGSDEQY

V: TRBV5-5
J: TRBJ1-3
length: 13
D: TRBD1
CDR3: ASRLEGARGNTIY

V: TRBV7-2
J: TRBJ2-7
length: 12
D: NA
CDR3: ASSLSSQDYEQY

V: TRBV7-2
J: TRBJ1-5
length: 13
D: TRBD1
CDR3: ASSYGTVGNQPQH

V: TRBV7-9
J: TRBJ1-1
length: 13
D: NA
CDR3: ASSPPLGGHTEAF

V: TRBV14
J: TRBJ2-7
length: 10
D: NA
CDR3: ASSWHPYEQY

V: TRBV27
J: TRBJ1-2
length: 12
D: NA
CDR3: ASSLALGGGSYT

V: TRBV19
J: TRBJ1-6
length: 13
D: TRBD1
CDR3: ASLGGTGDNSPLH

V: TRBV4-3
J: TRBJ1-6
length: 13
D: TRBD1
CDR3: ASSPGQGSPFTLH

V: TRBV6-5
J: TRBJ1-2
length: 10
D: NA
CDR3: ASSEQGYGYT

V: TRBV2
J: TRBJ2-7
length: 11
D: TRBD2
CDR3: ASIPTTSGEQY

V: TRBV27
J: TRBJ2-1
length: 13
D: NA
CDR3: ASSWVAAPLGEQF

V: TRBV18
J: TRBJ2-1
length: 13
D: NA
CDR3: ASYHISGANNEQF

V: TRBV27
J: TRBJ2-7
length: 12
D: TRBD1
CDR3: ASSTRDSNYEQY

V: TRBV9
J: TRBJ2-1
length: 14
D: NA
CDR3: ASSVEPGAKYNEQF

V: TRBV7-6
J: TRBJ2-1
length: 14
D: TRBD2
CDR3: ASSPGLAGGRNEQF

V: TRBV25-1
J: TRBJ2-7
length: 12
D: NA
CDR3: ASSVAGTFYEQY

V: TRBV2
J: TRBJ2-5
length: 10
D: NA
CDR3: ASDRAWETQY

V: TRBV29-1
J: TRBJ1-2
length: 12
D: NA
CDR3: SVESLAGNYGYT

V: TRBV9
J: TRBJ1-1
length: 11
D: NA
CDR3: ASSLFEDTEAF

V: TRBV6-5
J: TRBJ2-1
length: 13
D: TRBD2
CDR3: ASNAGTSGSNEQF

V: TRBV7-9
J: TRBJ2-3
length: 11
D: NA
CDR3: ASSLGGSDTQY

V: TRBV5-5
J: TRBJ1-5
length: 13
D: NA
CDR3: ASSSTEYSNQPQH

V: TRBV15
J: TRBJ1-5
length: 15
D: NA
CDR3: ATSRDRPVKSNQPQH

V: TRBV5-6
J: TRBJ2-7
length: 13
D: NA
CDR3: ASSLSLALFHEQY

V: TRBV7-9
J: TRBJ2-1
length: 10
D: NA
CDR3: ASSPLLNEQF

V: TRBV5-4
J: TRBJ2-2
length: 15
D: NA
CDR3: ASSPLAQDSNTGELF

V: TRBV6-1
J: TRBJ2-7
length: 13
D: NA
CDR3: ASSELVVLAYEQY

V: TRBV4-1
J: TRBJ2-7
length: 12
D: TRBD1
CDR3: ASSLGQGSYEQY